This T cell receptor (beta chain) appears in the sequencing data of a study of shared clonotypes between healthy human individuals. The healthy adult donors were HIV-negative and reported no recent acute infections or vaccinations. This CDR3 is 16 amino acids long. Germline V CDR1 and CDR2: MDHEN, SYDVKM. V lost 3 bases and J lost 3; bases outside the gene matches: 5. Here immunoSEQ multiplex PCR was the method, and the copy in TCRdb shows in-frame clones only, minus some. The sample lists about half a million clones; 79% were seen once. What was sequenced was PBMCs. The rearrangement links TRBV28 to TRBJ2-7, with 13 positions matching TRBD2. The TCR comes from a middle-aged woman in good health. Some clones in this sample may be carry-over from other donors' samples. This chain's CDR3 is CASSLIRTSGSYEQYF. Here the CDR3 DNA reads TGTGCCAGCAGTTTGATCCGGACTAGCGGGAGCTACGAGCAGTACTTC.